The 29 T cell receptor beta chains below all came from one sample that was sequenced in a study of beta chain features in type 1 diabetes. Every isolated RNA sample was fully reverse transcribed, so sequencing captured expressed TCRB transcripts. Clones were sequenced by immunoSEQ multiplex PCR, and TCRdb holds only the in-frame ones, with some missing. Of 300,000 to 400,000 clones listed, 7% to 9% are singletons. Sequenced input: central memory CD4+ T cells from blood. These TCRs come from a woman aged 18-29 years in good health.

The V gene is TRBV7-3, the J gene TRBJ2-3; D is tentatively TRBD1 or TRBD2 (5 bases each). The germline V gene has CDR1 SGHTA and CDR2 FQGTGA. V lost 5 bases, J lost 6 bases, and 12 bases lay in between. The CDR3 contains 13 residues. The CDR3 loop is CASSRDQLDTQYF. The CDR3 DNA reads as TGTGCCAGCAGCCGGGACCAGCTGGATACGCAGTATTTT.

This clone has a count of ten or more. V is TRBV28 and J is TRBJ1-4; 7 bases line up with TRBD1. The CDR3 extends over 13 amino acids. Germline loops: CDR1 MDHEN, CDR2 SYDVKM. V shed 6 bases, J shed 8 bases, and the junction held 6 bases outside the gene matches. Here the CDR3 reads CASRATGYEKLFF. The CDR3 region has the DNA TGTGCCAGCAGAGCGACAGGGTACGAAAAACTGTTTTTT.

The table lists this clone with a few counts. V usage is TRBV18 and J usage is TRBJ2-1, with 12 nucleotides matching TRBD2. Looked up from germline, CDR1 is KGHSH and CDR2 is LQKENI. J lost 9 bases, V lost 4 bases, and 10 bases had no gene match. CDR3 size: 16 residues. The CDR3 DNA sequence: TGTGCCAGCTCACGGGCCCCGACTAGCGGGAGTTTTGAGCAGTTCTTC. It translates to CASSRAPTSGSFEQFF.

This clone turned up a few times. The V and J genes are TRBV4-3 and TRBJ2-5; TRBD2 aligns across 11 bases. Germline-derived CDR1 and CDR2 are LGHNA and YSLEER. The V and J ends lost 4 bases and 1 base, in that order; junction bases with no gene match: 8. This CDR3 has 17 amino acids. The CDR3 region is CASSLRGTSGSQETQYF. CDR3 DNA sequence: TGCGCCAGCAGCCTCCGGGGGACTAGCGGATCCCAAGAGACCCAGTACTTC.

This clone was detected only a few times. CDR3 amino acids: CASSLGDANSEAFF. The CDR3 nucleotides read TGTGCCAGCAGCTTAGGTGACGCCAACTCAGAAGCTTTCTTT. The chain links TRBV7-3 to TRBJ1-1; D is undetermined. The germline V gene has CDR1 SGHTA and CDR2 FQGTGA. The CDR3 loop spans 14 amino acids. Between the trimmed V and J ends, which lost 2 bases and 8 bases, there was a span of 15 bases.

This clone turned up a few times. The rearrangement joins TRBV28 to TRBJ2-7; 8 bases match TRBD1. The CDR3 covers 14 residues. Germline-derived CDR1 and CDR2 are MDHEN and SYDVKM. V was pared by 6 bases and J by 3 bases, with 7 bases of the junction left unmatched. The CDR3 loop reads CASSPAGGGYEQYF. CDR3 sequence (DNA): TGTGCCAGCAGCCCCGCAGGGGGCGGCTACGAGCAGTACTTC.

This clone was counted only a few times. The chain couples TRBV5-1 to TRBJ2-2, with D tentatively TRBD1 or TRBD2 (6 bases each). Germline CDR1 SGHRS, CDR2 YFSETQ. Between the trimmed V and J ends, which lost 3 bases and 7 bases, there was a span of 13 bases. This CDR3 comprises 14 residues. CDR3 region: CASSSGGTNGELFF. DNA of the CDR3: TGCGCCAGCAGCTCCGGCGGGACAAACGGGGAGCTGTTTTTT.

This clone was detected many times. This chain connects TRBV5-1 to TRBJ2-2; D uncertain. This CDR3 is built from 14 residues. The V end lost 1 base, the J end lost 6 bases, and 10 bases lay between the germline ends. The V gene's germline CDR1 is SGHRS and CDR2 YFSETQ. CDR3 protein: CASSLLDAPGELFF. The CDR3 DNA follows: TGCGCCAGCAGCTTGTTGGACGCCCCCGGGGAGCTGTTTTTT.

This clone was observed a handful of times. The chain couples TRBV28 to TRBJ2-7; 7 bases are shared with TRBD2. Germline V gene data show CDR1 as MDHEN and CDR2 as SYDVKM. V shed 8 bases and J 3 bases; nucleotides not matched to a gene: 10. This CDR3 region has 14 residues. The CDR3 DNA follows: TGTGCCAGCTTAGGGCTAGCGGATAGCTACGAGCAGTACTTC. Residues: CASLGLADSYEQYF.

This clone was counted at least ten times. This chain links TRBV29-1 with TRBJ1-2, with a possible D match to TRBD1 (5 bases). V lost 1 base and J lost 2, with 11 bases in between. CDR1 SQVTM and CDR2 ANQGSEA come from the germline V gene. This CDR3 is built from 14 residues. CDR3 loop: CSVEGRGYNYGYTF. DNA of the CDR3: TGCAGCGTTGAAGGGCGGGGGTACAACTATGGCTACACCTTC.

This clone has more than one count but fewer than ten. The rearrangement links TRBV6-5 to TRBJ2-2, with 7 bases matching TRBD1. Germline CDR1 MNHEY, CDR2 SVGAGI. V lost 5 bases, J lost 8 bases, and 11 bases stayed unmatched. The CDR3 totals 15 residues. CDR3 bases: TGTGCCAGCAGTGCTCTTACGGGGACAGTTGGGGAGCTGTTTTTT. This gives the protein CASSALTGTVGELFF.

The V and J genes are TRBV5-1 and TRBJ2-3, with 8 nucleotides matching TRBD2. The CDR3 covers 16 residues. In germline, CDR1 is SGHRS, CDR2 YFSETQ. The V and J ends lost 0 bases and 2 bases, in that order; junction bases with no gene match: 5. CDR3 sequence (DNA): TGCGCCAGCAGCTTGGCCCTAGCGGGTTACACAGATACGCAGTATTTT. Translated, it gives CASSLALAGYTDTQYF.

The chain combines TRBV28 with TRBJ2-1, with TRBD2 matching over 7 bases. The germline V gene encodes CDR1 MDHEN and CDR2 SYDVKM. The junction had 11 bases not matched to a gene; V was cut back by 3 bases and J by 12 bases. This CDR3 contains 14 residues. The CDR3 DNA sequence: TGTGCCAGCAGTTTTCGACTAGCAAAGAGGGTGCAGTTCTTC. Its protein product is CASSFRLAKRVQFF.

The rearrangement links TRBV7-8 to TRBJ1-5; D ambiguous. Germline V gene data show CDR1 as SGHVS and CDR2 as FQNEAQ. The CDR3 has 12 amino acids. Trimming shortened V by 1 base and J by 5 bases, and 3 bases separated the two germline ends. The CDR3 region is CASSLDHQPQHF. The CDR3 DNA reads TGTGCCAGCAGCTTAGATCATCAGCCCCAGCATTTT.

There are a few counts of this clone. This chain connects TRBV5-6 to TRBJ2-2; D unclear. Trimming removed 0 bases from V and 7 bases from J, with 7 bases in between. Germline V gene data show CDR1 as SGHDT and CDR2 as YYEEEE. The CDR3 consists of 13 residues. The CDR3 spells CASSLEWGGELFF. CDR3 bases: TGTGCCAGCAGCTTGGAGTGGGGCGGGGAGCTGTTTTTT.

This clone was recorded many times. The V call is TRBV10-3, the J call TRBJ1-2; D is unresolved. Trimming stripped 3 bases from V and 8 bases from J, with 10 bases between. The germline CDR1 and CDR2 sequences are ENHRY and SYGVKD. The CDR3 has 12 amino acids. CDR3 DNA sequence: TGTGCCATCAGTGACGGCCCGGGGGGCTACACCTTC. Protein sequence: CAISDGPGGYTF.

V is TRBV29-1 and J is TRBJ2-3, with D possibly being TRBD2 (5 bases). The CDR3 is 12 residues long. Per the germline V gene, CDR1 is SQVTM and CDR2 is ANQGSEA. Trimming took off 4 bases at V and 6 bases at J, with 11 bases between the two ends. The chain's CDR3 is CSVVAGLDTQYF. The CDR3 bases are TGCAGCGTTGTGGCGGGCCTGGATACGCAGTATTTT.

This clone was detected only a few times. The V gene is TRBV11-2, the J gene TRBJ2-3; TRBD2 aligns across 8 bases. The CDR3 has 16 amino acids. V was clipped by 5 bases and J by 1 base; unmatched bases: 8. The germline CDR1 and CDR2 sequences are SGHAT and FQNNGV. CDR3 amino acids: CASSDLAAGGTDTQYF. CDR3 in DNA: TGTGCCAGCAGCGACCTAGCAGCGGGAGGCACAGATACGCAGTATTTT. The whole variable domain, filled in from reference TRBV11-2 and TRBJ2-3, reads EAGVAQSPRYKIIEKRQSVAFWCNPISGHATLYWYQQILGQGPKLLIQFQNNGVVDDSQLPKDRFSAERLKGVDSTLKIQPAKLEDSAVYLCASSDLAAGGTDTQYFGPGTRLTVL.

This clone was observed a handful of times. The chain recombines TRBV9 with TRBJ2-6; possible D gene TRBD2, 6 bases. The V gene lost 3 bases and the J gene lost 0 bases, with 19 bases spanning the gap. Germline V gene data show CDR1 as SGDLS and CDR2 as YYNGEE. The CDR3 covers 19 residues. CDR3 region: CASSAKPGTESSGANVLTF. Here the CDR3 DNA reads TGTGCCAGCAGCGCTAAACCCGGGACTGAAAGCTCTGGGGCCAACGTCCTGACTTTC.

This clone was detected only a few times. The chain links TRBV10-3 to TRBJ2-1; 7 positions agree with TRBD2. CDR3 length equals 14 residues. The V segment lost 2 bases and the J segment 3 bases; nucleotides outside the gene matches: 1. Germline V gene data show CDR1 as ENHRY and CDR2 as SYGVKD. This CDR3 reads CAISETSVYNEQFF. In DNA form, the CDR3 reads TGTGCCATCAGTGAGACTAGCGTCTACAATGAGCAGTTCTTC.

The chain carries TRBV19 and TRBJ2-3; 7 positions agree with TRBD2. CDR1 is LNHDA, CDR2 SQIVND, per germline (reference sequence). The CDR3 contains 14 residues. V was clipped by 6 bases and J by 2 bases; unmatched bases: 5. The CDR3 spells CASRSSGNTDTQYF. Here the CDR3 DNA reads TGTGCCAGTAGGTCAAGCGGGAACACAGATACGCAGTATTTT.

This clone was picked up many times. The CDR3 coding sequence is TGTGCCAGCAACCCCGGGACAGGGGGCAATCAGCCCCAGCATTTT. Encoded protein: CASNPGTGGNQPQHF. The gene calls are TRBV2 and TRBJ1-5, with TRBD1 identical over 10 bases. Germline CDR1 reads SNHLY; CDR2 reads FYNNEI. The CDR3 sequence is 15 residues long. The V gene end was trimmed by 7 bases and the J gene end by 2 bases; junction bases not matched to a gene: 5.

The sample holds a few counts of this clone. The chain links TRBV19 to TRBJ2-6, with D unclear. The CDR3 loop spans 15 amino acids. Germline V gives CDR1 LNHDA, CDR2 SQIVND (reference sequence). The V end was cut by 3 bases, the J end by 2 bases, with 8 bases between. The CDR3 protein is CASSIGRTGANVLTF. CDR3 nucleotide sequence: TGTGCCAGTAGTATCGGACGGACTGGGGCCAACGTCCTGACTTTC. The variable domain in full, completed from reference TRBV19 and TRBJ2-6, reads DGGITQSPKYLFRKEGQNVTLSCEQNLNHDAMYWYRQDPGQGLRLIYYSQIVNDFQKGDIAEGYSVSREKKESFPLTVTSAQKNPTAFYLCASSIGRTGANVLTFGAGSRLTVL.

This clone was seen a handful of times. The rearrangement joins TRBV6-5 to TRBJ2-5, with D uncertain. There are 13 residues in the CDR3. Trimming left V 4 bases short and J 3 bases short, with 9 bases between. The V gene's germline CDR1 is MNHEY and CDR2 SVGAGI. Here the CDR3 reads CASSSNMEETQYF. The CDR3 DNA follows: TGTGCCAGCAGTTCTAACATGGAAGAGACCCAGTACTTC.

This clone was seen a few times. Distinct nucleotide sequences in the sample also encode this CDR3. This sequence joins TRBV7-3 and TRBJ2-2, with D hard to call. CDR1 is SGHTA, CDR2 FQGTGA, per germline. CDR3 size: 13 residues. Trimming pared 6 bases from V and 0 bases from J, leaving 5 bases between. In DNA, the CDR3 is TGTGCCAGCAGACGAACGAACACCGGGGAGCTGTTTTTT. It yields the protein CASRRTNTGELFF.

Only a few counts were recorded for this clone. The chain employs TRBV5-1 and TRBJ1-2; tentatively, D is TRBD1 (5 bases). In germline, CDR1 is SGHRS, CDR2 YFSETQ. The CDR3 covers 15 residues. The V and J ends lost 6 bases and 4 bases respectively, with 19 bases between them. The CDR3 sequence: CASKKNEQVFYGYTF. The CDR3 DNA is TGCGCCAGCAAAAAAAACGAACAGGTTTTCTATGGCTACACCTTC.

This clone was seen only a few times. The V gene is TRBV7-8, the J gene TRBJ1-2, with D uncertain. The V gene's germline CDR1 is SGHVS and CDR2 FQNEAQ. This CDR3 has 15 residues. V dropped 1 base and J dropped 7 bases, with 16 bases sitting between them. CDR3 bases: TGTGCCAGCAGCTTAGAACTGTGGGCGGACCTTGGCTACACCTTC. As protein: CASSLELWADLGYTF.

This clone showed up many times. The CDR3 sequence is CASSLIVRGGEQYF. The CDR3 DNA reads TGCGCCAGCAGCTTGATCGTCAGGGGCGGCGAGCAGTACTTC. The rearrangement links TRBV5-1 to TRBJ2-7; a possible D gene is TRBD1 (6 bases). This CDR3 region has 14 residues. With 1 base removed from V and 6 bases from J, the gap between germline ends came to 14 bases. The germline CDR1 and CDR2 sequences are SGHRS and YFSETQ.

CDR3 protein: CASSVNSQGTAGELFF. For the CDR3, the DNA is TGTGCCAGCAGCGTAAACTCACAGGGTACGGCCGGGGAGCTGTTTTTT. The chain employs TRBV7-2 and TRBJ2-2, with a weak D call TRBD1 (6 bases). V was clipped by 5 bases and J by 6 bases, with 19 bases between them. Germline V gene data show CDR1 as SGHTA and CDR2 as FQGNSA. The CDR3 runs 16 residues.